A selection of T cell receptor beta chains follows, all from one sample in a study of human T cells and chemical hapten exposure. TCRdb re-called the RACE reads through MiXCR, storing one row per CDR3 protein. Of more than 75,000 distinct CDR3 sequences in the sample, over 8.5% were seen once. Sequences were obtained from whole blood. The receptors derive from a male donor in good health. Some clones in this sample may be carry-over from other donors' samples. Each CDR3 is given with its conserved first and last residue. The order of the fields is clone size, J gene, D gene, CDR3 length, V gene, CDR3 DNA, CDR3 protein. D genes are given only for firm matches. Clone size, where shown, is once, few, many, or a class for clones that have expanded.

few,TRBJ2-2,NA,12,TRBV9,TGTGCCAGCAGCAGCGGCACCGGGGAGCTGTTTTTT,CASSSGTGELFF
NA,TRBJ2-5,NA,15,TRBV6-5,TGTGCCAGCAGTTACGGTCAGGGATTCCAAGAGACCCAGTACTTC,CASSYGQGFQETQYF
NA,TRBJ2-5,TRBD2,15,TRBV9,TGTGCCAGCAGCCTTCTAGCGGGACCCCAAGAGACCCAGTACTTC,CASSLLAGPQETQYF
NA,TRBJ1-1,TRBD1,14,TRBV7-3,TGTGCCAGCAGCTTACAAGGACAGGGCACTGAAGCTTTCTTT,CASSLQGQGTEAFF
many,TRBJ2-5,NA,11,TRBV20-1,TGCAGTGCTAGAAAGCAAGAGACCCAGTACTTC,CSARKQETQYF
few,TRBJ2-7,NA,14,TRBV6-5,TGTGCCAGCAGTTACCGGCCTACCTCCTACGAGCAGTACTTC,CASSYRPTSYEQYF
many,TRBJ2-3,NA,14,TRBV27,TGTGCCAGCAGTACGGCTAAAGAGAGTGATACGCAGTATTTT,CASSTAKESDTQYF
NA,TRBJ2-1,TRBD2,20,TRBV20-1,TGCAGTGCTACCTTTTCCGGTTCTAGCGGGAGGGCCGGGGGGGGCAATGAGCAGTTCTTC,CSATFSGSSGRAGGGNEQFF
NA,TRBJ2-7,NA,12,TRBV7-2,TGTGCCAGCAGCTACGATTTCTACGAGCAGTACTTC,CASSYDFYEQYF
NA,TRBJ2-3,TRBD1,16,TRBV14,TGTGCCAGCAGCCGAGGACAGGGGACTAGCACAGATACGCAGTATTTT,CASSRGQGTSTDTQYF
few,TRBJ2-1,NA,15,TRBV4-2,TGTGCCAGCAGCCAAGAAACGGGGTCAAACAATGAGCAGTTCTTC,CASSQETGSNNEQFF
few,TRBJ2-6,NA,17,TRBV5-1,TGCGCCAGCAGGTTTGACATGTCGGGCTCTGGGGCCAACGTCCTGACTTTC,CASRFDMSGSGANVLTF
NA,TRBJ1-3,NA,15,TRBV4-2,TGTGCCAGCAGCCAAGGGACAGTCTCTGGAAACACCATATATTTT,CASSQGTVSGNTIYF
NA,TRBJ2-3,TRBD2,15,TRBV29-1,TGCAGCGTGGTAGGGACTAGCGGGGGAACAGATACGAAGTATTTT,CSVVGTSGGTDTKYF
NA,TRBJ2-2,NA,12,TRBV24-1,TGTGCCACCAGTGATTTGACCGGGGAGCTGTTTTTT,CATSDLTGELFF
many,TRBJ1-1,NA,15,TRBV20-1,TGCAGTGCTAGAGACGTGACAGGACCTAACACTGAAGCTTTCTTT,CSARDVTGPNTEAFF
few,TRBJ2-1,TRBD1,14,TRBV10-3,TGTGCCATCCGAGCGGACAGGAGTGACAATGAGCAGTTCTTC,CAIRADRSDNEQFF
few,TRBJ2-6,NA,16,TRBV7-9,TGTGCCAGCAGCTTCCTCAAGTCTGCAGGGGCCAACGTCCTGACTTTC,CASSFLKSAGANVLTF
many,TRBJ2-5,TRBD2,14,TRBV29-1,TGCAGCGTTGAAGAGGGGGAGGGCCAAGAGACCCAGTACTTC,CSVEEGEGQETQYF
many,TRBJ2-5,NA,12,TRBV5-1,TGCGCCAGCAGGACCGACCAATGGGCCCAGTACTTC,CASRTDQWAQYF
NA,TRBJ1-4,NA,15,TRBV5-6,TGTGCCAGCAGCGGGCCCCACTACTATGTCGAAAAACTGTTTTTT,CASSGPHYYVEKLFF
NA,TRBJ1-2,NA,11,TRBV29-1,TGCAGCTCGGTGGTCGGGGACGGCTACACCTTC,CSSVVGDGYTF
few,TRBJ2-2,NA,14,TRBV2,TGTGCCAGCAGCCTCACAGGGTCCACCGGGGAGCTGTTTTTT,CASSLTGSTGELFF
NA,TRBJ2-3,TRBD2,14,TRBV7-9,TGTGCCAGCATACTTTTAGCGGGGGCAGATACGCAGTATTTT,CASILLAGADTQYF
few,TRBJ1-1,NA,15,TRBV2,TGTGCCAGCAGTGCGAGGGGGGGGATGAACACTGAAGCTTTCTTT,CASSARGGMNTEAFF
NA,TRBJ2-3,NA,15,TRBV6-1,TGTGCCAGCAGTGACACGGGAGCCCGGACAGATACGCAGTATTTT,CASSDTGARTDTQYF
NA,TRBJ1-4,NA,14,TRBV27,TGTGCCAGCAGTCGTTATTTGGGGAGCGAAAAACTGTTTTTT,CASSRYLGSEKLFF
few,TRBJ2-2,TRBD2,16,TRBV27,TGTGCCAGCACCCAACGGACTAGCAAAAACACCGGGGAGCTGTTTTTT,CASTQRTSKNTGELFF
NA,TRBJ2-3,NA,13,TRBV7-2,TGTGCCAGCAGCGCGGGACAGCCAGATACGCAGTATTTT,CASSAGQPDTQYF
few,TRBJ1-1,TRBD1,14,TRBV7-9,TGTGCCAGCAGCTTAGAGATACAGGGGACTGAAGCTTTCTTT,CASSLEIQGTEAFF
many,TRBJ2-1,TRBD2,17,TRBV12-3/TRBV12-4,TGTGCCAGCAGTTTAGAACTAGCGGACAGCTCCTACAATGAGCAGTTCTTC,CASSLELADSSYNEQFF
NA,TRBJ1-1,TRBD1,14,TRBV25-1,TGTGCCAGCAGTGGGACAGGGGGCAACACTGAAGCTTTCTTT,CASSGTGGNTEAFF
many,TRBJ1-6,TRBD1,19,TRBV6-2/TRBV6-3,TGTGCCAGCAGTTCTCCGGGACAGGGAGCGATCTCCTATAATTCACCCCTCCACTTT,CASSSPGQGAISYNSPLHF
NA,TRBJ1-5,NA,15,TRBV4-2,TGTGCCAGCAGCCAGTTCGGGGAGAACAATCAGCCCCAGCATTTT,CASSQFGENNQPQHF
NA,TRBJ2-7,TRBD2,14,TRBV12-3/TRBV12-4,TGTGCCAGCAGTAAACGGGAGGGCCACCACGAGCAGTACTTC,CASSKREGHHEQYF
few,TRBJ2-3,NA,15,TRBV12-3/TRBV12-4,TGTGCCAGCAGTTTTCGGGGTGTAGACACAGATACGCAGTATTTT,CASSFRGVDTDTQYF
NA,TRBJ2-3,NA,15,TRBV5-1,TGCGCCAGCAGCGCGGGACGGACTAGCACAGATACGCAGTATTTT,CASSAGRTSTDTQYF
many,TRBJ2-7,NA,12,TRBV11-2,TGTGCCAGCAGCTTAGGAACGGAATCGGGGTACTTC,CASSLGTESGYF
many,TRBJ2-5,TRBD1,13,TRBV20-1,TGCAGTGCCCTAGGACAGGGGGCAGAGACCCAGTACTTC,CSALGQGAETQYF
NA,TRBJ2-4,NA,13,TRBV6-5,TGTGCCAGCAGTTACGTCCAGGGTAACATTCAGTACTTC,CASSYVQGNIQYF
NA,TRBJ2-1,NA,16,TRBV7-6,TGTGCCAGCAGCCCGAACCGGGACTTTTACTACAATGAGCAGTTCTTC,CASSPNRDFYYNEQFF
many,TRBJ1-5,NA,14,TRBV9,TGTGCCAGCAGCGTAGCAGGGTCTGATCAGCCCCAGCATTTT,CASSVAGSDQPQHF
NA,TRBJ1-1,NA,13,TRBV29-1,TGCAGCGTTGGTAGGGTCGGTGACACTGAAGCTTTCTTT,CSVGRVGDTEAFF
few,TRBJ1-1,NA,13,TRBV27,TGTGCCAGCAGTCCCCAGGGATGGACTGAAGCTTTCTTT,CASSPQGWTEAFF
NA,TRBJ1-3,NA,17,TRBV29-1,TGCAGCGTTGAAGATGATGGGACCGGACCCTCTGGAAACACCATATATTTT,CSVEDDGTGPSGNTIYF
NA,TRBJ2-3,TRBD2,17,TRBV5-5,TGTGCCAGCAGCGCGGGTCCTACTAGCGGGGGCACAGATACGCAGTATTTT,CASSAGPTSGGTDTQYF
few,TRBJ1-1,NA,14,TRBV12-3/TRBV12-4,TGTGCCAGCAGTTTAATGTCGATGAACACTGAAGCTTTCTTT,CASSLMSMNTEAFF
many,TRBJ2-7,NA,17,TRBV5-6,TGTGCCAGCAGCTTGCCCGGCACGGGGCCTCGTCGGGACGAGCAGTACTTC,CASSLPGTGPRRDEQYF
few,TRBJ2-3,TRBD2,14,TRBV20-1,TGCAGTATGGGACTAGCGGAACTCACAGATACGCAGTATTTT,CSMGLAELTDTQYF
NA,TRBJ2-1,NA,14,TRBV13,TGTGCCAGCATCCTAGGGGCACAGGGAAATGAGCAGTTCTTC,CASILGAQGNEQFF
NA,TRBJ2-1,NA,16,TRBV20-1,TGCAGTGCTAGAGATCAAGTCAGCAGCTCCTACAATGAGCAGTTCTTC,CSARDQVSSSYNEQFF